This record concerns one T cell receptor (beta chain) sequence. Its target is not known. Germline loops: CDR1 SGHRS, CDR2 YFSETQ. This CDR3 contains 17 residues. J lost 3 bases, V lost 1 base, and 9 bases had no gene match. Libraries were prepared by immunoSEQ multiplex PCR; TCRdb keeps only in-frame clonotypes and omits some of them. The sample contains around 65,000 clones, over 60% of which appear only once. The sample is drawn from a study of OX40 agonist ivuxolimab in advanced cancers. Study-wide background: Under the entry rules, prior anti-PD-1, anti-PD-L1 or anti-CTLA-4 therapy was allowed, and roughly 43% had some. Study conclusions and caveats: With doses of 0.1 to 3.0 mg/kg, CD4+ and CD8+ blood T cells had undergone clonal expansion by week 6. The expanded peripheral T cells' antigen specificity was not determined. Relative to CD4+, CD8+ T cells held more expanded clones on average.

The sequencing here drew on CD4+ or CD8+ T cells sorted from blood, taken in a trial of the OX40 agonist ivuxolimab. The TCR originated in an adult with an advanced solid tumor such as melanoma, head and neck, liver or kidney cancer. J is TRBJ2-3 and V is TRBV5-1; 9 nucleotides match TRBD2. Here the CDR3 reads CASSLISGGIGTDTQYF. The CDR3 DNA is TGCGCCAGCAGCTTGATCAGCGGGGGGATCGGGACAGATACGCAGTATTTT. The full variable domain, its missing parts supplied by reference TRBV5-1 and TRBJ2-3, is KAGVTQTPRYLIKTRGQQVTLSCSPISGHRSVSWYQQTPGQGLQFLFEYFSETQRNKGNFPGRFSGRQFSNSRSEMNVSTLELGDSALYLCASSLISGGIGTDTQYFGPGTRLTVL.